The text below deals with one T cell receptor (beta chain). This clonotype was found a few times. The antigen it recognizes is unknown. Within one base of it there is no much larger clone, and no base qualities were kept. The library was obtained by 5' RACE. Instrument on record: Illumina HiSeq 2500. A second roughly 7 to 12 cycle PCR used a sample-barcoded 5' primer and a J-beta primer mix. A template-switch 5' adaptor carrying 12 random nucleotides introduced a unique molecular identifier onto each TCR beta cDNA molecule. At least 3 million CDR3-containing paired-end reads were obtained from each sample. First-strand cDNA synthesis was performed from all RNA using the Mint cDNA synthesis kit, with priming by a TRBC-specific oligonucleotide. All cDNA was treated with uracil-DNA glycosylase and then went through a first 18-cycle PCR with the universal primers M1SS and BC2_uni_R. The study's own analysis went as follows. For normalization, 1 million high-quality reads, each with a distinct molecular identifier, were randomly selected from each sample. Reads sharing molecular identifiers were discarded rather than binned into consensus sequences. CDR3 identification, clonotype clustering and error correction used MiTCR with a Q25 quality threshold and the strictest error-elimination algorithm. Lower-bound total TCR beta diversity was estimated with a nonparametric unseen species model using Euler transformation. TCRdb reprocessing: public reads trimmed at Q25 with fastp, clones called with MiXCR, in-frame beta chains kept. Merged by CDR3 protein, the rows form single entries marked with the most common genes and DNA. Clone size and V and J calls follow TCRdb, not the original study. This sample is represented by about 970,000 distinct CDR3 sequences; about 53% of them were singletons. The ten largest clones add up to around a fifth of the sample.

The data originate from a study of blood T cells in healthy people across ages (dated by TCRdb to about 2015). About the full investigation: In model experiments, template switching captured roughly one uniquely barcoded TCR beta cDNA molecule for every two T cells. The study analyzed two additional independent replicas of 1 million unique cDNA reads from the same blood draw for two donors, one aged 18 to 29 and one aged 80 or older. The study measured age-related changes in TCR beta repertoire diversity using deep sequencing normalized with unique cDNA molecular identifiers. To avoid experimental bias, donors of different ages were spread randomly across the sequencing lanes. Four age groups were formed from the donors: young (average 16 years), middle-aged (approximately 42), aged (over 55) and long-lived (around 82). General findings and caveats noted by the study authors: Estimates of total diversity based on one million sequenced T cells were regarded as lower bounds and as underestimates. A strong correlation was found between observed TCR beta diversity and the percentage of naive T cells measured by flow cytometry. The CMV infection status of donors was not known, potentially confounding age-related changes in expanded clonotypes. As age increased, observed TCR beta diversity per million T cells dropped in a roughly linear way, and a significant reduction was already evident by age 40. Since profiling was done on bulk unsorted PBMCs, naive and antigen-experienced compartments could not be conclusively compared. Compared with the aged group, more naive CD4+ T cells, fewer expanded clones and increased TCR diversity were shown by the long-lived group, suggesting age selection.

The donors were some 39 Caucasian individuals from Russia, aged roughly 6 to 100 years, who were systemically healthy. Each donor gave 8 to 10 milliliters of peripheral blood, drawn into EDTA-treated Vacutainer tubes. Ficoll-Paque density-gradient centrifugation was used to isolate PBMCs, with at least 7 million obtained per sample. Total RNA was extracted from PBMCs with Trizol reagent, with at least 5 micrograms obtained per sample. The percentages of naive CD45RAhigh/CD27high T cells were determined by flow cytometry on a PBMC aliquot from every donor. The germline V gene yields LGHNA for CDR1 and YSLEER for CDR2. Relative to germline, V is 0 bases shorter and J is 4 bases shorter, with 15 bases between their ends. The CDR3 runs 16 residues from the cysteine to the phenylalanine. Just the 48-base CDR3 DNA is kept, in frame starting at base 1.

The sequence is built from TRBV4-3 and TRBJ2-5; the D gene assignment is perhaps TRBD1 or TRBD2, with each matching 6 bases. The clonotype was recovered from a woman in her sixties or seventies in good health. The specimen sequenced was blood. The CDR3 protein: CASSQDPAQGGETQYF. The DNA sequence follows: TGCGCCAGCAGCCAAGATCCGGCACAGGGAGGAGAGACCCAGTACTTC.